The present TCR beta chain was sequenced within a study of shared clonotypes between healthy human individuals. General study findings and limits: The researchers took only blood, and tissue repertoires probably look different. Generation probabilities were higher for clonotypes shared across all four sorted-subset donors than for unshared ones.

A note on this clone: What it binds is not known.

A split of CD4+ cells into CD45RA+ naive and CD45RA-negative memory subsets was performed. CDR3 length: 13 residues. Trimming cost V 0 bases and J 6 bases, with 9 bases left between them. Germline lookup yields CDR1 MNHNY and CDR2 SVGAGI (reference sequence). Replicate PCRs from sorted subsets contained about 200 ng DNA, which is some 30,000 T cell genomes. Using immunoSEQ multiplex PCR, the repertoire was profiled, and TCRdb retains in-frame clones only, with some absent. The table lists roughly 640,000 clones, 95% to 98% of them singletons. The sequenced sample was naive CD4+ T cells sorted from blood. Subset meaning: CD45RA+ positively selected. The TCR originated in a woman aged 25 to 39 in good health. The genes are TRBV6-6 and TRBJ2-7, with D tentatively TRBD2 (6 bases). Here the CDR3 DNA reads TGTGCCAGCAGTTACTCGGGCGGGGTCGAGCAGTACTTC. It specifies CASSYSGGVEQYF.